What follows describes a single T cell receptor (beta chain). These data originate in a study of blood T cell repertoires in COVID-19. In the original analysis: Amplification from reference gene primers served as the basis for estimated nucleated cell counts. The data were produced by immunoSEQ multiplex PCR, yet TCRdb's version contains in-frame clones alone and is incomplete. That table furnishes V, J and clone size, whereas the DNA furnished D and trimming. The top ten clones hold about an eighth of a sample with 100,000 to 150,000 clones, 86% of them seen once. The Seattle site enrolled patients during active infection and followed them longitudinally. The sequence derives from a woman in her 70s with COVID-19, enrolled during active disease. Source material: peripheral blood.

The DNA for the CDR3 is TGTGCCAGCAGCGTAGGCCCGCAGGGGAACAATGAGCAGTTCTTC. Residues: CASSVGPQGNNEQFF. This sequence joins TRBV9 and TRBJ2-1; maybe TRBD1 (6 bases). Looked up from germline, CDR1 is SGDLS and CDR2 is YYNGEE. Trimming removed 0 bases at V and 5 bases at J, with 12 bases between. The CDR3 sequence is 15 residues long. Filled out from reference TRBV9 and TRBJ2-1, the complete variable domain reads DSGVTQTPKHLITATGQRVTLRCSPRSGDLSVYWYQQSLDQGLQFLIQYYNGEERAKGNILERFSAQQFPDLHSELNLSSLELGDSALYFCASSVGPQGNNEQFFGPGTRLTVL.